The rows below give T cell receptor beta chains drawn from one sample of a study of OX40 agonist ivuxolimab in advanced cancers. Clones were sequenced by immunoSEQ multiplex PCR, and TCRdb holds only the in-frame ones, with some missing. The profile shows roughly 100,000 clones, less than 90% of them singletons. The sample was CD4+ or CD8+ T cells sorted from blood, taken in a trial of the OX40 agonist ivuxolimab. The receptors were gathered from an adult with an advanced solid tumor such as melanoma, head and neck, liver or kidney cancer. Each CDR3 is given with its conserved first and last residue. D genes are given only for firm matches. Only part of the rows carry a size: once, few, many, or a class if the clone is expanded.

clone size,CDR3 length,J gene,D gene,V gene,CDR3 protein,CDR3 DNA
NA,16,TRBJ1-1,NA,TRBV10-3,CAISDLSESMNTEAFF,TGTGCCATCAGTGATTTAAGCGAAAGCATGAACACTGAAGCTTTCTTT
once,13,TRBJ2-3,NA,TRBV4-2,CASSQDNRDTQYF,TGTGCCAGCAGCCAAGATAACCGAGATACGCAGTATTTT
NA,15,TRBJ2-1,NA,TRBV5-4,CASSPRPGTYNEQFF,TGTGCCAGCAGCCCGAGGCCCGGTACCTACAATGAGCAGTTCTTC
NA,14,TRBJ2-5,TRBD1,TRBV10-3,CATGMTGVQETQYF,TGTGCCACGGGGATGACAGGGGTGCAGGAGACCCAGTACTTC
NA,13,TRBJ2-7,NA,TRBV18,CASSPGGDYEQYF,TGTGCCAGCTCACCTGGGGGTGACTACGAGCAGTACTTC
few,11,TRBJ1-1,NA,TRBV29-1,CSVVMRGKAFF,TGCAGCGTTGTGATGAGAGGAAAGGCTTTCTTT
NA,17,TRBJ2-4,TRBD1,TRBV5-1,CASSTSDRGQAKNIQYF,TGCGCCAGCAGCACCTCGGACAGGGGGCAAGCCAAAAACATTCAGTACTTC
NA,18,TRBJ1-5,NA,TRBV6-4,CASSDMPDRQVRNQPQHF,TGTGCCAGCAGTGACATGCCCGACCGACAGGTCCGCAATCAGCCCCAGCATTTT
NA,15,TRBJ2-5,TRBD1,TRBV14,CASSSMRNRGETQYF,TGTGCCAGCAGCTCAATGAGGAACAGGGGCGAGACCCAGTACTTC
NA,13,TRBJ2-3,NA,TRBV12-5,CASAILNADTQYF,TGTGCTAGTGCCATTCTGAACGCAGATACGCAGTATTTT
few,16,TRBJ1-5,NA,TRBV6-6,CASSYYSLYSNQPQHF,TGTGCCAGCAGTTACTACAGTCTTTATAGCAATCAGCCCCAGCATTTT
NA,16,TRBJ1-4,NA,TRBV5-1,CASSLEGFGTNEKLFF,TGCGCCAGCAGCTTGGAAGGTTTCGGAACTAATGAAAAACTGTTTTTT
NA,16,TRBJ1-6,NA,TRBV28,CASSLLIGKNDSPLHF,TGTGCCAGCAGTTTATTGATAGGGAAGAATGATTCACCCCTCCACTTT
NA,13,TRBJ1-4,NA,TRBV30,CAWSVGTSEKLFF,TGTGCCTGGAGTGTTGGGACAAGTGAAAAACTGTTTTTT
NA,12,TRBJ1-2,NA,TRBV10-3,CAISEGGQGYTF,TGTGCCATCAGTGAGGGGGGCCAGGGCTACACCTTC
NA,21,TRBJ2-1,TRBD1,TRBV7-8,CASSLGFPTQGAWSSYNEQFF,TGTGCCAGCAGCTTAGGTTTCCCTACTCAGGGGGCGTGGAGCTCCTACAATGAGCAGTTCTTC
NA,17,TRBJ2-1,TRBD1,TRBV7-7,CASSPRIPGQGNYEQFF,TGTGCCAGCAGCCCTCGAATTCCGGGACAGGGAAATTATGAGCAGTTCTTC
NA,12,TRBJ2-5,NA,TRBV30,CAWETGSETQYF,TGTGCCTGGGAAACTGGGAGTGAGACCCAGTACTTC
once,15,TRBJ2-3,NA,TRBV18,CASSPRQASTDTQYF,TGTGCCAGCTCACCACGACAGGCTAGCACAGATACGCAGTATTTT
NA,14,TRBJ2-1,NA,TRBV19,CASSVRGRGNEQFF,TGTGCCAGTAGTGTTCGGGGGCGAGGGAATGAGCAGTTCTTC
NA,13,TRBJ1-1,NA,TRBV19,CASRSEQNTEAFF,TGTGCCAGTAGGAGCGAACAGAACACTGAAGCTTTCTTT
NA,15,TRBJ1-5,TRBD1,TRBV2,CASSRDVTGDQPQHF,TGTGCCAGCAGCCGGGACGTCACAGGGGATCAGCCCCAGCATTTT
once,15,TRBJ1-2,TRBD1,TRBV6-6,CATRDRGRVSRGYTF,TGTGCCACACGAGACAGGGGGCGAGTCTCTCGCGGCTACACCTTC
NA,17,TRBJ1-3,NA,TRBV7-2,CASSLEGTAYSGNTIYF,TGTGCCAGCAGCTTAGAGGGAACTGCATACTCTGGAAACACCATATATTTT
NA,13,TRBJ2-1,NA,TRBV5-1,CASSLDSYNEQFF,TGCGCCAGCAGCCTGGACAGCTACAATGAGCAGTTCTTC
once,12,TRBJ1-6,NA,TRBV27,CASAPFDSPLHF,TGTGCCAGCGCACCCTTCGATTCACCCCTCCACTTT
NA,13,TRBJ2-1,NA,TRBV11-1,CASSLAGDGEQFF,TGTGCCAGCAGCTTAGCGGGGGACGGTGAGCAGTTCTTC
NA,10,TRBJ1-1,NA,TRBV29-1,CSGKAIEAFF,TGCAGCGGGAAAGCGATTGAAGCTTTCTTT
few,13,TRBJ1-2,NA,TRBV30,CAWRHRGEDGYTF,TGTGCCTGGAGACACCGGGGGGAGGATGGCTACACCTTC
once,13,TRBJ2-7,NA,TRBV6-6,CASREDKVYEQYF,TGTGCCAGCAGGGAAGACAAGGTTTACGAGCAGTACTTC
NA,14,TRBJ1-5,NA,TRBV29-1,CSVAMEGRAGPQHF,TGCAGCGTTGCAATGGAGGGCAGGGCCGGGCCCCAGCATTTT
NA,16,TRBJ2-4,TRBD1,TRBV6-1,CASSGTGAISKNIQYF,TGTGCCAGCAGTGGGACAGGGGCAATTTCCAAAAACATTCAGTACTTC
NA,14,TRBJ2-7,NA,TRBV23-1,CASSGRDRDYEQYF,TGCGCTAGCAGTGGAAGGGACCGAGATTACGAGCAGTACTTC
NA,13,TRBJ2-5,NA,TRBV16,CASSKTGQETQYF,TGTGCCAGCAGCAAAACGGGTCAAGAGACCCAGTACTTC
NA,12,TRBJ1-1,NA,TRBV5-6,CASSSGDTEAFF,TGTGCCAGCAGCTCGGGAGACACTGAAGCTTTCTTT
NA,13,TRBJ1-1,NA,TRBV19,CASSMYVNTEAFF,TGTGCCAGTAGTATGTATGTGAACACTGAAGCTTTCTTT
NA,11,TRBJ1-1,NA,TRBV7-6,CASSRGREAFF,TGTGCCAGCAGCCGAGGAAGGGAAGCTTTCTTT
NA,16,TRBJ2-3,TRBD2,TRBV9,CASSVSAGGSSDTQYF,TGTGCCAGCAGCGTAAGTGCGGGGGGGAGCTCCGATACGCAGTATTTT
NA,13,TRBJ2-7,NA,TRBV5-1,CASSIDKIYEQYF,TGCGCCAGCAGCATCGACAAGATCTACGAGCAGTACTTC
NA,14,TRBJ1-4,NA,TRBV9,CASSPRVGNEKLFF,TGTGCCAGCAGCCCGAGGGTGGGTAATGAAAAACTGTTTTTT
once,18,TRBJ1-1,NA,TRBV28,CASSLTAVGGRMNTEAFF,TGTGCCAGCAGTTTAACCGCAGTGGGAGGTCGGATGAACACTGAAGCTTTCTTT
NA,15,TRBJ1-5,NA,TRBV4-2,CASSLGRQGDQPQHF,TGTGCCAGCAGCCTCGGGAGGCAGGGCGATCAGCCCCAGCATTTT
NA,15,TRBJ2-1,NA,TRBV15,CATSRDQGGGDEQFF,TGTGCCACCAGCAGAGATCAGGGCGGGGGCGATGAGCAGTTCTTC
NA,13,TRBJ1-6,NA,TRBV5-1,CASSLGPNSPLHF,TGCGCCAGCAGCTTGGGCCCGAATTCACCCCTCCACTTT
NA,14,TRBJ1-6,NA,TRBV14,CASSQSRYNSPLHF,TGTGCCAGCAGCCAAAGCAGGTATAATTCACCCCTCCACTTT
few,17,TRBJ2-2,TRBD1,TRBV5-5,CASSGPMRGRLTGELFF,TGTGCCAGCAGCGGGCCAATGAGGGGGCGACTCACCGGGGAGCTGTTTTTT
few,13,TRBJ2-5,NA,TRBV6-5,CASGGTAEETQYF,TGTGCCAGCGGAGGGACAGCTGAGGAGACCCAGTACTTC
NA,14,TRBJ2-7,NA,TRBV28,CASSSLKNSYEQYF,TGTGCCAGCAGTTCGCTCAAAAATTCCTACGAGCAGTACTTC
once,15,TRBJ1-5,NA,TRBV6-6,CASSYVRDSNQPQHF,TGTGCCAGCAGTTACGTTCGGGACAGCAATCAGCCCCAGCATTTT
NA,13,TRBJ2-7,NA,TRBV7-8,CASSLTHGFEQYF,TGTGCCAGCAGCTTAACACACGGGTTCGAGCAGTACTTC
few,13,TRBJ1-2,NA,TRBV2,CASSVRDSSGYTF,TGTGCCAGCAGTGTCCGGGACTCCTCTGGCTACACCTTC
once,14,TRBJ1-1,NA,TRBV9,CASSVLPLNTEAFF,TGTGCCAGCAGCGTACTACCCTTGAACACTGAAGCTTTCTTT
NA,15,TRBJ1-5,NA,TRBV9,CASSPEGGGNQPQHF,TGTGCCAGCAGCCCCGAGGGAGGTGGCAATCAGCCCCAGCATTTT
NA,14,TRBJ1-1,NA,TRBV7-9,CASSTEGESSEAFF,TGTGCCAGCAGCACGGAAGGAGAAAGCTCTGAAGCTTTCTTT
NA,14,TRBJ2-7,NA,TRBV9,CASSVGQASYEQYF,TGTGCCAGCAGCGTAGGGCAGGCGTCCTACGAGCAGTACTTC
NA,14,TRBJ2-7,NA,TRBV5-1,CASSFGGAAYEQYF,TGTGCCAGCAGCTTCGGAGGTGCCGCCTACGAGCAGTACTTC
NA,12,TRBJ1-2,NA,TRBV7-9,CASSKSNYGYTF,TGTGCCAGCAGCAAGAGTAACTATGGCTACACCTTC
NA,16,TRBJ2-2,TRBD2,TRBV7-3,CASSPDGGAYTGELFF,TGTGCCAGCAGCCCCGACGGGGGGGCGTACACCGGGGAGCTGTTTTTT
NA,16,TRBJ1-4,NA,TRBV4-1,CASSQSGDPSREKLFF,TGCGCCAGCAGCCAATCTGGGGACCCCTCCCGAGAAAAACTGTTTTTT